The entry that follows covers one T cell receptor (beta chain) sequence. Antigen unknown. The sample is drawn from a study of T cell responses to AZD1222 COVID-19 vaccine. Broader study findings: Spike regions recognized by vaccine-associated CD4 TCRs spanned the protein, led by 160-218 and 743-854. A reported finding is that nearly half of spike-specific TCRs target unmutated variant regions. After two AZD1222 doses, spike-specific TCR breadth and depth rose versus day 0.

The CDR3 totals 14 residues. V was pared by 4 bases and J by 5 bases, with 12 bases between. Germline V lookup: CDR1 MNHEY, CDR2 SMNVEV (reference sequence). Using immunoSEQ multiplex PCR, the repertoire was profiled, and TCRdb retains in-frame clones only, with some absent. The sample carries about 85,000 clones, approximately 90% recorded once. The sequence was obtained from an adult who received the AZD1222 COVID-19 vaccine. The sequenced sample was peripheral blood, obtained 28 days after the second AZD1222 dose. The V gene is TRBV27, the J gene TRBJ1-5; D is undetermined. CDR3 loop: CASSWAGLDQPQHF. The CDR3 region has the DNA TGTGCCAGCAGTTGGGCGGGCCTTGATCAGCCCCAGCATTTT.